One TCR beta chain is described in this entry. The data originate from a study of blood T cell repertoires in COVID-19. The Seattle patients, enrolled during active infection, were followed longitudinally. V lost 4 bases and J lost 0; bases outside the gene matches: 10. This CDR3 contains 17 residues. CDR1 and CDR2 (germline): SGHNT, YYREEE (reference sequence). The authors' processing: Amplification from reference gene primers served as the basis for estimated nucleated cell counts. The data were produced by immunoSEQ multiplex PCR, yet TCRdb's version contains in-frame clones alone and is incomplete. The V and J calls and the clone size are those of that table, but D and trimming were determined from the DNA. The sample consists of 140,000 or so clones, roughly three quarters of them appearing once.

The sequencing sample was made of peripheral blood. The receptor's source is a woman aged 70-85 years with COVID-19, enrolled during active disease. The V gene is TRBV5-4, the J gene TRBJ2-1; 7 bases are shared with TRBD2. The CDR3 protein is CASSIDGPGGSYNEQFF. The CDR3 DNA sequence: TGTGCCAGCAGCATAGACGGCCCGGGGGGCTCCTACAATGAGCAGTTCTTC.